The 3 T cell receptor beta chains reported below all come from one sample, sequenced in a study of OX40 agonist ivuxolimab in advanced cancers. Libraries came from the immunoSEQ multiplex PCR assay. In TCRdb, the immuneACCESS table is reduced to in-frame sequences with V and J assigned. These tables do not hold every clone; where another copy was compared, an unresolved V gene accounts for under half, and the others remain unexplained. The sample table holds about 44,000 clones, of which under 90% were seen once. Around 9.3% of the sample is held by the ten biggest clonotypes. Here the sequenced sample was CD4+ or CD8+ T cells sorted from blood, taken in a trial of the OX40 agonist ivuxolimab. These receptors all come from an adult with an advanced solid tumor such as melanoma, head and neck, liver or kidney cancer.

The chain employs TRBV10-3 and TRBJ1-1, with D unresolved. The CDR3 totals 14 residues. Trimming shortened V by 4 bases and J by 5 bases, and 14 bases separated the two germline ends. The germline CDR1 and CDR2 sequences are ENHRY and SYGVKD. The CDR3 coding sequence is TGTGCCATCAGTGCCCGTGAGGGCAGGACTGAAGCTTTCTTT. Amino acid sequence: CAISAREGRTEAFF.

V usage is TRBV5-1 and J usage is TRBJ2-5; 12 bases map to TRBD2. CDR1 and CDR2 (germline): SGHRS, YFSETQ. Trimming cost V 5 bases and J 9 bases; bases outside gene matches: 17. The CDR3 spans 17 residues. CDR3 in amino acids: CASRPSGRAINNWPQYF. Written as DNA, the CDR3 is TGCGCCAGCAGACCTAGCGGGAGGGCCATCAACAACTGGCCCCAGTACTTC.

A single count supports this clone. The chain carries TRBV5-1 and TRBJ1-4, with D tentatively TRBD1 (6 bases). CDR1 and CDR2 from the germline V gene are SGHRS and YFSETQ. V was trimmed by 0 bases and J by 3 bases, leaving 9 bases between them. CDR3 length: 15 amino acids. CDR3 coding DNA: TGCGCCAGCAGCTTGGCGACAGGCGCTAATGAAAAACTGTTTTTT. Residues: CASSLATGANEKLFF.